The present entry profiles one T cell receptor (beta chain) with its context. Generated by immunoSEQ multiplex PCR, the TCRdb table keeps only in-frame clones and is missing some. This sample has fewer than 300,000 clones, with around 87% found just once. The data belong to a study of blood T cell repertoires in COVID-19. For the study at large: PBMCs, B-cell-depleted T cells, or T cells were the source of the cDNA or gDNA that made up the material.

Germline V gene sequence: CDR1 SSHAT, CDR2 FNYEAQ (reference sequence). V lost 5 bases, J lost 4 bases, and 7 bases stayed unmatched. The CDR3 loop spans 14 amino acids. V and J are TRBV7-7 and TRBJ2-7; 8 nucleotides match TRBD1. What was sequenced was peripheral blood. The receptor was derived from a woman aged 50 to 60 with acute or convalescent COVID-19. The CDR3 DNA reads as TGTGCCAGCAGCCCAGCGCAGGGGGCATACGAGCAGTACTTC. It yields the protein CASSPAQGAYEQYF.